This T cell receptor (beta chain) was retrieved from a study of T-cell reconstitution after alpha-beta-depleted transplantation in children. CDR1 is SGHKS, CDR2 YYEKEE, per germline (reference sequence). Germline trimming cut 2 bases from V and 1 base from J; bases unmatched to any gene: 6. The CDR3 consists of 15 residues. Study results and caveats: Two months or so post-transplant, alpha-beta T cells reportedly derived from several hundred expanded graft clones. In some patients, recipient T cells and intrathymic progenitors surviving conditioning explained high day-60 diversity. The authors attributed T-cell counts and diversity one year after transplant mostly to newly produced T cells.

This sample's TCRbeta library carried unique molecular identifier barcodes. In TCRdb, the PCR reads were re-called with MiXCR into one record per CDR3 protein. Of about 830,000 distinct CDR3 sequences listed, 15% to 20% are singletons. This clonotype appeared many times. The antigen is unknown. The chain joins TRBV5-5 to TRBJ2-7; TRBD1 matches 7 bases. This clonotype originated in a male patient younger than 18 who had a stem cell transplant for acute lymphoblastic leukemia, so the T cells may come from the graft donor. Here the sequenced sample was PBMCs, mostly from graft donor cells, taken 360 days after TCRalphabeta/CD19-depleted stem cell transplant. The CDR3 DNA reads TGTGCCAGCAGCTTTGGACAGGTGGGATCCTACGAGCAGTACTTC. This gives the protein CASSFGQVGSYEQYF. The full variable domain, with the rest looked up from reference TRBV5-5 and TRBJ2-7, is DAGVTQSPTHLIKTRGQQVTLRCSPISGHKSVSWYQQVLGQGPQFIFQYYEKEERGRGNFPDRFSARQFPNYSSELNVNALLLGDSALYLCASSFGQVGSYEQYFGPGTRLTVT.